Here is one T cell receptor beta chain with its context. Its antigen is not identified. Preparation of TRB cDNA libraries relied on 5' RACE carrying UMI labels. Reanalyzing the 5' RACE reads, TCRdb keeps one entry per CDR3 protein, without DNA. Its table lists over 20,000 distinct CDR3 sequences. This entry belongs to a study of CXCR3-negative and CXCR3-positive naive CD8 T cells. Study-level information: With about 1.5 +/- 0.3 million reads per library, the TRB reads numbered around 130 million in total. Overall study results and limits: Comparison of naive CXCR3-negative and CXCR3-positive cells revealed similar TRBV-TRBJ usage, while memory cells differed. Both of the naive subsets showed about the same high diversity, but memory CD8+ cells had much less.

The CDR3 consists of 15 residues. The germline CDR1 and CDR2 sequences are LNHDA and SQIVND (reference sequence). Source material: naive CXCR3- CD8+ T cells from blood. Subset specified: CD45RO-CCR7+CD27+CD95- naive CD8+ T cells lacking CXCR3 (TNR3-). This TCR was sampled from a human donor in good health. Some clones in this sample may be carry-over from other donors' samples. This chain links TRBV19 with TRBJ2-1; checking the TCRdb D call of TRBD2 is not possible without DNA. The CDR3 spells CASNEAGGAYNEQFF.